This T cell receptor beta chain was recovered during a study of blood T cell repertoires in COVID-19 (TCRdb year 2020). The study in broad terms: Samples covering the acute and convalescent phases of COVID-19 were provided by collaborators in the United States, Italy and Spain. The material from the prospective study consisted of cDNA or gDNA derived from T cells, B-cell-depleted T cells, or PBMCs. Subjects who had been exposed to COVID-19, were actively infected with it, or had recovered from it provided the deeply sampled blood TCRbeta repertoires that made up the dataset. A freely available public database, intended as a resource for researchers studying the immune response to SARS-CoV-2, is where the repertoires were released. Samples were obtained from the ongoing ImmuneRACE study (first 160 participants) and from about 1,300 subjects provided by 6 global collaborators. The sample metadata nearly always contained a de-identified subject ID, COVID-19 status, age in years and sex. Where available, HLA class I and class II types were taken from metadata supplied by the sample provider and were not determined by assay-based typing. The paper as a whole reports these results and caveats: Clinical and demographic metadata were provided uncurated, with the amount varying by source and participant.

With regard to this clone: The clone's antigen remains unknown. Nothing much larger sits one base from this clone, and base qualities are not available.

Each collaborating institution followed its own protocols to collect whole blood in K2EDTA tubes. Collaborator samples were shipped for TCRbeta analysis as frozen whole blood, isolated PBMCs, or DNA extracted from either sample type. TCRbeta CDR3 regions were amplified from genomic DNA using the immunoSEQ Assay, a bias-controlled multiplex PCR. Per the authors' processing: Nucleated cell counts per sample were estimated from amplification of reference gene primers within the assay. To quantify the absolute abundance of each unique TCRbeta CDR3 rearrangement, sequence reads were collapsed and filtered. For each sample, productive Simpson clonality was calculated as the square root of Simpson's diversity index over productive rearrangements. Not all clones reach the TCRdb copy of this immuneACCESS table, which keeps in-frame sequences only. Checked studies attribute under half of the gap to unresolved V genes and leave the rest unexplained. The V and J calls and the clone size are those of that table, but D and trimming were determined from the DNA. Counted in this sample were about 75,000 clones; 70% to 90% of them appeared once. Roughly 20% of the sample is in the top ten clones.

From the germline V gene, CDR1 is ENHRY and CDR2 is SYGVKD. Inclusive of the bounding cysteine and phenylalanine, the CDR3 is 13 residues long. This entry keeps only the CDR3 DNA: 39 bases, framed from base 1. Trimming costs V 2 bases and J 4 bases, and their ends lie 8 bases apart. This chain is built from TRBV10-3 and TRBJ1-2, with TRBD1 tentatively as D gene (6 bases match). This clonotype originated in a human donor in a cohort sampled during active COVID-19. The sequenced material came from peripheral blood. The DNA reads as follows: TGTGCCATCAGTGAGACAGGGATCTATGGCTACACCTTC. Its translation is CAISETGIYGYTF.